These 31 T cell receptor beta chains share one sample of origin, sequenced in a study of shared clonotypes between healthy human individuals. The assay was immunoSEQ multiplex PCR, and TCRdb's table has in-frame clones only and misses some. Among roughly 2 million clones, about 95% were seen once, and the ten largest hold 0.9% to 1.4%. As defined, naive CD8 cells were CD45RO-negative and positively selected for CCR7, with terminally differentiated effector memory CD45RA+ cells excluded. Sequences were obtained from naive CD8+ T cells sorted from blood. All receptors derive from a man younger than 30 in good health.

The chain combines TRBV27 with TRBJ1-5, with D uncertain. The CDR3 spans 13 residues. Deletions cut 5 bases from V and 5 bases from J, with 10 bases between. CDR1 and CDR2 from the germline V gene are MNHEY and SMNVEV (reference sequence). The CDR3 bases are TGTGCCAGCAGTCTATTCCCCCATCAGCCCCAGCATTTT. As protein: CASSLFPHQPQHF.

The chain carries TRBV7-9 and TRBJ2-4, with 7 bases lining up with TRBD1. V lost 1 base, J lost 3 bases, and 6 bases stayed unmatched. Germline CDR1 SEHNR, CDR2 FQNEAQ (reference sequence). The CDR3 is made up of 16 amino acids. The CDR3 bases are TGTGCCAGCAGCTTAGGAGAGGACAGGAGCAAAAACATTCAGTACTTC. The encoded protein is CASSLGEDRSKNIQYF.

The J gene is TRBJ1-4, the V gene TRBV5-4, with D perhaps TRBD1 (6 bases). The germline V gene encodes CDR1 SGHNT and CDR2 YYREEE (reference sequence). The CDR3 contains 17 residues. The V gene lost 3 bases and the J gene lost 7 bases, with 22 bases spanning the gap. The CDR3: CASSSRGLGGAGEKLFF. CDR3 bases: TGTGCCAGCAGCTCGAGGGGTCTCGGGGGCGCGGGTGAAAAACTGTTTTTT.

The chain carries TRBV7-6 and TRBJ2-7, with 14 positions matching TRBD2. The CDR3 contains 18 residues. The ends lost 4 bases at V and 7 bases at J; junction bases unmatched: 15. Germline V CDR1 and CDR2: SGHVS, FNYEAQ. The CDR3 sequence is CASSSGLAGGSPPWEQYF. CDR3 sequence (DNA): TGTGCCAGCAGCTCCGGACTAGCGGGAGGATCCCCTCCTTGGGAGCAGTACTTC. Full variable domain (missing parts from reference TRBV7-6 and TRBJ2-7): GAGVSQSPRYKVTKRGQDVALRCDPISGHVSLYWYRQALGQGPEFLTYFNYEAQQDKSGLPNDRFSAERPEGSISTLTIQRTEQRDSAMYRCASSSGLAGGSPPWEQYFGPGTRLTVT.

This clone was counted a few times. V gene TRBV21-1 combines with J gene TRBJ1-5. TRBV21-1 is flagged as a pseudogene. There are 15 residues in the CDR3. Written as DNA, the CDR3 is TGTGCCAGCAGCAAACCCAGCCTTAGCAATCAGCCCCAGCATTTT. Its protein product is CASSKPSLSNQPQHF.

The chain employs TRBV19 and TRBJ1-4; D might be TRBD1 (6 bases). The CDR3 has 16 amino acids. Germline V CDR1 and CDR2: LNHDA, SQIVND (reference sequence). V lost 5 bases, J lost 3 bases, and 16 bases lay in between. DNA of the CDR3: TGTGCCAGTAGTTTTGGGACCGAGGGGGCTAATGAAAAACTGTTTTTT. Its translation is CASSFGTEGANEKLFF.

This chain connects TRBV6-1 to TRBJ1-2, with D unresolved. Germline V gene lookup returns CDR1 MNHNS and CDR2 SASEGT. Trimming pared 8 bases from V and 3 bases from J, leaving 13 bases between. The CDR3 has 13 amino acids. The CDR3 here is CASATGIDYGYTF. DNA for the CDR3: TGTGCCAGCGCCACGGGTATAGACTATGGCTACACCTTC.

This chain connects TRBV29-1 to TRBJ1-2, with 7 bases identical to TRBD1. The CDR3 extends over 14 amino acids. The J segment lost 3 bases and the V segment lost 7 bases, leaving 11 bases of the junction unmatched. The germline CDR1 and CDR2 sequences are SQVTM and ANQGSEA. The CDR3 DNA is TGCAGCGCCGCCCCGACTACAGGGGACTATGGCTACACCTTC. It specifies CSAAPTTGDYGYTF.

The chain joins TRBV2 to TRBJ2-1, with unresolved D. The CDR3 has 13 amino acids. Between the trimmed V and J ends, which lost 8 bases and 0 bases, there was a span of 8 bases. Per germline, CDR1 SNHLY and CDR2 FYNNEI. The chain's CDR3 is CASSESSYNEQFF. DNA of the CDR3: TGTGCCAGCTCTGAGAGCTCCTACAATGAGCAGTTCTTC.

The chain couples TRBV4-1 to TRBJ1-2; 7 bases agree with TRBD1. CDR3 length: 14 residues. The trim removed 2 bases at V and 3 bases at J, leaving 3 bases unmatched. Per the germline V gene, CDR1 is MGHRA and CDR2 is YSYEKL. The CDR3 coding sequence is TGCGCCAGCAGCCAATCAGGGGGAGACTATGGCTACACCTTC. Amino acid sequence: CASSQSGGDYGYTF.

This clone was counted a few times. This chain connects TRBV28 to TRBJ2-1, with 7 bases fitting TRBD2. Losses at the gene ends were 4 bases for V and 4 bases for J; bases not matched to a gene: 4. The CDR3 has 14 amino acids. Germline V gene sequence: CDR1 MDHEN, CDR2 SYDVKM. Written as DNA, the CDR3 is TGTGCCAGCAGTTGGCGGGGGTCTTACAATGAGCAGTTCTTC. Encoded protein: CASSWRGSYNEQFF.

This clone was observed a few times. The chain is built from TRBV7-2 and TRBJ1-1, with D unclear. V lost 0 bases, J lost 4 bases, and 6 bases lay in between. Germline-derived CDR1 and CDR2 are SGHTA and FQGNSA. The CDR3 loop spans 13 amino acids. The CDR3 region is CASSLAFSTEAFF. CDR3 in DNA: TGTGCCAGCAGCTTAGCCTTTTCCACTGAAGCTTTCTTT. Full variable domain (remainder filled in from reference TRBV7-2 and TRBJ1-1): GAGVSQSPSNKVTEKGKDVELRCDPISGHTALYWYRQSLGQGLEFLIYFQGNSAPDKSGLPSDRFSAERTGGSVSTLTIQRTQQEDSAVYLCASSLAFSTEAFFGQGTRLTVV.

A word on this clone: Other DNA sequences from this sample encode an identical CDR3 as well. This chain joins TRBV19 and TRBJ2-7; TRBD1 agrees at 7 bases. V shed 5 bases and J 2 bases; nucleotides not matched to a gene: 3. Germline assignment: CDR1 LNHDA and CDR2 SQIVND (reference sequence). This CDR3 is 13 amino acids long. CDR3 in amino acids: CASSFRGTYEQYF. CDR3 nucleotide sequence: TGTGCCAGTAGTTTCAGGGGGACCTACGAGCAGTACTTC. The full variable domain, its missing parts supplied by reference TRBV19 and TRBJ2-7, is DGGITQSPKYLFRKEGQNVTLSCEQNLNHDAMYWYRQDPGQGLRLIYYSQIVNDFQKGDIAEGYSVSREKKESFPLTVTSAQKNPTAFYLCASSFRGTYEQYFGPGTRLTVT.

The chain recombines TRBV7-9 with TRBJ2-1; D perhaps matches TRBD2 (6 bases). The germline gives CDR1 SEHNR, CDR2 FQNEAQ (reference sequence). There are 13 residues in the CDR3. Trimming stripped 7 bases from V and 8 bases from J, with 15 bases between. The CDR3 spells CASTPGGNYEQFF. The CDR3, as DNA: TGTGCCAGCACTCCGGGCGGGAACTATGAGCAGTTCTTC.

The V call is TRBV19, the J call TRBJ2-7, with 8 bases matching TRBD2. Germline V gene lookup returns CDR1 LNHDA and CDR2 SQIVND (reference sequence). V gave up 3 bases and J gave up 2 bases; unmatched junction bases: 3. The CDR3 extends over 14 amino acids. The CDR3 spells CASSMGLEAYEQYF. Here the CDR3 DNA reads TGTGCCAGTAGTATGGGACTAGAGGCCTACGAGCAGTACTTC. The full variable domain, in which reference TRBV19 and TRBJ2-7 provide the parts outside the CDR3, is DGGITQSPKYLFRKEGQNVTLSCEQNLNHDAMYWYRQDPGQGLRLIYYSQIVNDFQKGDIAEGYSVSREKKESFPLTVTSAQKNPTAFYLCASSMGLEAYEQYFGPGTRLTVT.

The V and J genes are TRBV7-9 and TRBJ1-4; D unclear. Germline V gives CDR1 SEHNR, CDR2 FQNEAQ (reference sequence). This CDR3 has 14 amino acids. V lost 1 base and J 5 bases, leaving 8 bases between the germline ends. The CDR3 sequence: CASSLERVNEKLFF. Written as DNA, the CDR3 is TGTGCCAGCAGCTTAGAACGCGTAAATGAAAAACTGTTTTTT.

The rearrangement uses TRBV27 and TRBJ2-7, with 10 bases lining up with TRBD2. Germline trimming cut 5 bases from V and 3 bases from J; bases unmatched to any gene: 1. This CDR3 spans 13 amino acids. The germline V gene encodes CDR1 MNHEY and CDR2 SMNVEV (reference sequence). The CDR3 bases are TGTGCCAGCAGTATAGCGGGGGGCTACGAGCAGTACTTC. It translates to CASSIAGGYEQYF.

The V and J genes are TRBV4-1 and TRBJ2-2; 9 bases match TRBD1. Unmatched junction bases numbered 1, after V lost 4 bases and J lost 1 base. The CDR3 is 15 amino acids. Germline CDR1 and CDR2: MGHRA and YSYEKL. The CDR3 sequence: CASSRTGVNTGELFF. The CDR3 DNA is TGCGCCAGCAGCCGGACAGGGGTGAACACCGGGGAGCTGTTTTTT.

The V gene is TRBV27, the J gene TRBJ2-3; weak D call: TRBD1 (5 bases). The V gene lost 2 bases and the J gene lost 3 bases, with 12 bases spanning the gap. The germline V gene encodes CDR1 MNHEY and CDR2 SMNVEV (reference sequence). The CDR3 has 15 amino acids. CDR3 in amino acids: CASSLRGAGTDTQYF. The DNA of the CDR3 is TGTGCCAGCAGTTTAAGGGGCGCCGGAACAGATACGCAGTATTTT.

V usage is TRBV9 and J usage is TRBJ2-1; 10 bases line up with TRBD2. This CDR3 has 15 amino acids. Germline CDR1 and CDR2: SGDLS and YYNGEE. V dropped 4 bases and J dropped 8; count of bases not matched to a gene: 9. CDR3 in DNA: TGTGCCAGCAGCTCTAGCGGGAGCCTCCCGGATGAGCAGTTCTTC. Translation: CASSSSGSLPDEQFF.

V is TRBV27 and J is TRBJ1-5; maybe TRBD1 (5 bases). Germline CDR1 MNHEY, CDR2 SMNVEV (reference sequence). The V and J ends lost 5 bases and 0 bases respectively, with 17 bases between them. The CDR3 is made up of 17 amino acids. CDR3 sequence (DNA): TGTGCCAGCAGTCCTAAAGTTGTGCAGGGTAGCAATCAGCCCCAGCATTTT. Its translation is CASSPKVVQGSNQPQHF.

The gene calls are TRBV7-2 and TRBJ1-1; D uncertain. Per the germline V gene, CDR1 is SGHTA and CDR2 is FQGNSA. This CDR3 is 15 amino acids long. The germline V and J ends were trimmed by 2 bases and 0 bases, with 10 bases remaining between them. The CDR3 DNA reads TGTGCCAGCAGCTTAACGCATTGGGTGAACACTGAAGCTTTCTTT. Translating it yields CASSLTHWVNTEAFF.

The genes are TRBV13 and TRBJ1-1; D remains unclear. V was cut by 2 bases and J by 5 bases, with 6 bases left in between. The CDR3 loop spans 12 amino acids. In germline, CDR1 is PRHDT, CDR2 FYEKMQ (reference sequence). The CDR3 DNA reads TGTGCCAGCAGCTTATTGTCAACTGAAGCTTTCTTT. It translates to CASSLLSTEAFF.

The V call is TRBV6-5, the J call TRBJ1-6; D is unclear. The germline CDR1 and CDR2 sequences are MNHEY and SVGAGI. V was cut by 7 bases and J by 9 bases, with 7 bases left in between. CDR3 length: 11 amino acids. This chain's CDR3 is CASTPGSPLHF. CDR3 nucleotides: TGTGCCAGCACCCCAGGTTCACCCCTCCACTTT.

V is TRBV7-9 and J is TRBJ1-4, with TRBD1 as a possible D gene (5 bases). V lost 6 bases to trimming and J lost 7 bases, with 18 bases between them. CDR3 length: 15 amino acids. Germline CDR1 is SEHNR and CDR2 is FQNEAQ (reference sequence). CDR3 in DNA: TGTGCCAGCAGTACCGAGAGGGGCGAGCTTGAAAAACTGTTTTTT. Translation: CASSTERGELEKLFF.

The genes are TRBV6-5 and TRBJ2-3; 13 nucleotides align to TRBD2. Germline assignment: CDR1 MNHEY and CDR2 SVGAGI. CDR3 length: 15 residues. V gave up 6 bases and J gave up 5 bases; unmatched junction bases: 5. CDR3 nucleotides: TGTGCCAGCAGCCTTGGACTAGCGGGGGAAGATACGCAGTATTTT. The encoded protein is CASSLGLAGEDTQYF.

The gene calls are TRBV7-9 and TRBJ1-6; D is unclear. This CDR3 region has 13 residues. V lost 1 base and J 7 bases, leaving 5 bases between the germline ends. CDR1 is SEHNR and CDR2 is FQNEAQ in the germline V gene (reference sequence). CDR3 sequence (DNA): TGTGCCAGCAGCTTAGACTCGAATTCACCCCTCCACTTT. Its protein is CASSLDSNSPLHF.

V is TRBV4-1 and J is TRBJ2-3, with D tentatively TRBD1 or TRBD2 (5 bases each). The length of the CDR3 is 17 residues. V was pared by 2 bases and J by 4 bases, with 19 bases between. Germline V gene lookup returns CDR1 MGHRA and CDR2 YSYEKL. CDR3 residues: CASSQTPLGAGADTQYF. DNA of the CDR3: TGCGCCAGCAGCCAAACTCCCCTCGGGGCCGGGGCAGATACGCAGTATTTT.

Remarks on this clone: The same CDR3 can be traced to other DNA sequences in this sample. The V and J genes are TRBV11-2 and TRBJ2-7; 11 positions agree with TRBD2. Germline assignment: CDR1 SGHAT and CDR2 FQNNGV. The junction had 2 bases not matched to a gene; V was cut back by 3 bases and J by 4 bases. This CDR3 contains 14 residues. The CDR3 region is CASSFGTSGYEQYF. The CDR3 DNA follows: TGTGCCAGCAGCTTCGGGACTAGCGGTTACGAGCAGTACTTC.

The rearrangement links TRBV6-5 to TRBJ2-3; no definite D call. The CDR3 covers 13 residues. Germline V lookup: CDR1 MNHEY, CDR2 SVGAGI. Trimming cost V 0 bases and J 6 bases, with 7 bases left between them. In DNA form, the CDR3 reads TGTGCCAGCAGTTACTCGATGGACGATACGCAGTATTTT. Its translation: CASSYSMDDTQYF.

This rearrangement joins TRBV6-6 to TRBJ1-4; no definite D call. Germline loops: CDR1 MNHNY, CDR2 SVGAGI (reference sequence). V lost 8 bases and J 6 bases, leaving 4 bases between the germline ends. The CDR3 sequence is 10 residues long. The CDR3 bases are TGTGCCAGCCTATATGAAAAACTGTTTTTT. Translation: CASLYEKLFF.